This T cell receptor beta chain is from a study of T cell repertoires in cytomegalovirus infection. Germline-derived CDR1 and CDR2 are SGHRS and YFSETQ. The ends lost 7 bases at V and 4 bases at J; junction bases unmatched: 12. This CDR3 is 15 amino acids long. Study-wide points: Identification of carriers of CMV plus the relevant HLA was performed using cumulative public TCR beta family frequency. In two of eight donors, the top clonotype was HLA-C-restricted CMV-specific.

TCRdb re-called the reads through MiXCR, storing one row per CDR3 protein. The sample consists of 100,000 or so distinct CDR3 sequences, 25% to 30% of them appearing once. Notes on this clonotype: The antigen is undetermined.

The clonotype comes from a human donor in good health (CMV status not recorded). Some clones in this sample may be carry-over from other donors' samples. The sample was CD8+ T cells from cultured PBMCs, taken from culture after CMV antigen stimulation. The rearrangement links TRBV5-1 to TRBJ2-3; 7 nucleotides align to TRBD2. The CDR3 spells CASHAGDLVADTQYF. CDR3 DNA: TGCGCCAGCCACGCGGGGGATCTAGTTGCAGATACGCAGTATTTT. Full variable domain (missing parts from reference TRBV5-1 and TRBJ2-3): KAGVTQTPRYLIKTRGQQVTLSCSPISGHRSVSWYQQTPGQGLQFLFEYFSETQRNKGNFPGRFSGRQFSNSRSEMNVSTLELGDSALYLCASHAGDLVADTQYFGPGTRLTVL.